This record covers a single T cell receptor beta chain. Its specificity is not known. As the sequencing template, cDNA was produced by extracting RNA and reverse transcribing it. Profiled with immunoSEQ multiplex PCR; TCRdb holds only in-frame clones, not every one. The repertoire has hundreds of thousands of clones, around two thirds of them found once; the top ten carry approximately 1.2%. This sample is part of a study of CD8+ T cells in alopecia areata. The study's findings and limits: Sequencing of scalp samples also captures resident alphabeta T cells of normal skin.

This material consisted of CD4+ T cells sorted from blood, taken at week 0. The receptor was derived from a human donor with alopecia areata.

The CDR3 DNA reads as TGTGCCAGCAGTTATTCGGGCGGGGACCCATACACCTTC. Protein product: CASSYSGGDPYTF. This sequence joins TRBV6-6 and TRBJ1-2; possibly TRBD1 for D (5 bases). V was cut by 3 bases and J by 11 bases, with 16 bases left in between. The CDR3 consists of 13 residues. CDR1 and CDR2 from the germline V gene are MNHNY and SVGAGI (reference sequence).